The clone carrying this TCR beta chain has just a few counts. The antigen remains unidentified. The data are from a study of CD8 T cells in ankylosing spondylitis. A single record per CDR3 protein comes from TCRdb applying MiXCR to the 5' RACE reads. In the table there are 150,000 to 200,000 distinct CDR3 sequences, approximately 20% of which are singletons. This CDR3 comprises 20 residues. With 0 bases removed from V and 0 bases from J, the gap between germline ends came to 21 bases. CDR1 is SGHVS, CDR2 FQNEAQ, per germline. The study's findings and limits: Clones tied to disease were said to be significantly enriched in matched ankylosing spondylitis synovial fluid.

The TCR comes from a male donor with ankylosing spondylitis or in good health (not recorded which). Sequenced sample: blood, either unsorted or a sorted T cell fraction (not recorded which). This rearrangement joins TRBV7-8 to TRBJ1-5; D not resolved. CDR3 nucleotide sequence: TGTGCCAGCAGCTTAGCATCGGGTTCGGGGAGGGAGTATAGCAATCAGCCCCAGCATTTT. This codes for CASSLASGSGREYSNQPQHF.